The 19 T cell receptor beta chains below all came from one sample that was sequenced in a study of vaccination effects on CD4 cells after COVID-19. Sequencing used immunoSEQ multiplex PCR; TCRdb keeps in-frame clones, though not all of them. The sample records around 63,000 clones, over 70% being singletons. ViraFEST used viral peptide pools to expand antigen-specific CD4+ T cells before sequencing. Investigators separated out CD4+ T cells once around nine days of culture had passed. Each vaccine recipient was nucleocapsid antibody negative and had no prior SARS-CoV-2 infection. The antigens of these receptors remain unknown. Sequenced here: CD4+ T cells from PBMCs cultured with HCoV-OC43 spike peptides, sampled before COVID-19 vaccination. Subset given: HCoV-OC43 spike overlapping peptide pool stimulation. These receptors were collected from a human donor who received a COVID-19 vaccine.

The chain is built from TRBV6-5 and TRBJ1-2; D is unclear. This CDR3 has 12 residues. Germline CDR1 MNHEY, CDR2 SVGAGI. Between the trimmed V and J ends, which lost 8 bases and 7 bases, there was a span of 14 bases. The CDR3 nucleotides are TGTGCCAGCGGCACCATCTTTGGTGGCTACACCTTC. Its protein is CASGTIFGGYTF.

The rearrangement joins TRBV27 to TRBJ2-2; maybe TRBD2 (6 bases). This CDR3 is built from 20 residues. Germline V lookup: CDR1 MNHEY, CDR2 SMNVEV (reference sequence). Trimming took off 5 bases at V and 5 bases at J, with 30 bases between the two ends. CDR3 loop: CASSPYDRGTAPPGTGELFF. The CDR3 DNA follows: TGTGCCAGCAGTCCCTACGACCGGGGGACTGCCCCGCCGGGGACCGGGGAGCTGTTTTTT.

This rearrangement joins TRBV7-3 to TRBJ2-2; D not resolved. V was shortened by 5 bases and J by 7 bases, with 11 bases between the two germline ends. The CDR3 sequence is 13 residues long. From germline, CDR1 is SGHTA and CDR2 FQGTGA. CDR3 bases: TGTGCCAGCAGCCCCGGGCGGAACGGGGAGCTGTTTTTT. It specifies CASSPGRNGELFF.

The CDR3 region has the DNA TGTGCCAGCAGCCAGACCGCCGGTGATCAGCCCCAGCATTTT. Translated, it gives CASSQTAGDQPQHF. The chain carries TRBV4-2 and TRBJ1-5; the D is unclear. Germline CDR1 is LGHNA and CDR2 is YNFKEQ. V dropped 3 bases and J dropped 5 bases, with 11 bases sitting between them. CDR3 size: 14 residues.

V is TRBV9 and J is TRBJ1-1, with 7 nucleotides matching TRBD1. The CDR3 totals 15 residues. V shed 0 bases, J shed 10 bases, and the junction held 12 bases outside the gene matches. Germline V gene lookup returns CDR1 SGDLS and CDR2 YYNGEE. DNA of the CDR3: TGTGCCAGCAGCGTAGAGGAGAGGGGGCCCCAGGCAGCTTTCTTT. Its protein is CASSVEERGPQAAFF.

This clone was counted a few times. This chain connects TRBV5-1 to TRBJ1-5; D is ambiguous. The CDR3 contains 15 residues. The V end was cut by 0 bases, the J end by 3 bases, with 10 bases between. Germline CDR1 is SGHRS and CDR2 is YFSETQ. CDR3 sequence: CASSLGAVANQPQHF. CDR3 in DNA: TGCGCCAGCAGCTTGGGGGCAGTGGCCAATCAGCCCCAGCATTTT.

The CDR3 DNA reads TGTGCCACCGGAAAACGTGGGTTTGACGAGCAGTACGTC. This codes for CATGKRGFDEQYV. The chain carries TRBV6-5 and TRBJ2-7, with no clear D. Germline lookup yields CDR1 MNHEY and CDR2 SVGAGI. The CDR3 is 13 residues long. Deletions cut 10 bases from V and 5 bases from J, with 18 bases between.

This chain connects TRBV2 to TRBJ2-5, with a possible D match to TRBD1 (5 bases). CDR3 length: 15 amino acids. Germline V CDR1 and CDR2: SNHLY, FYNNEI. Trimming took off 2 bases at V and 0 bases at J, with 10 bases between the two ends. The CDR3 DNA follows: TGTGCCAGCAGTGAACTAACAGGATACCAAGAGACCCAGTACTTC. Amino acid sequence: CASSELTGYQETQYF.

The chain is built from TRBV7-2 and TRBJ2-5; no firm D call. Germline V CDR1 and CDR2: SGHTA, FQGNSA. The V end lost 1 base, the J end lost 5 bases, and 8 bases lay between the germline ends. CDR3 length: 13 amino acids. DNA for the CDR3: TGTGCCAGCAGCTTAGGGTTTGGGGAGACCCAGTACTTC. It codes for CASSLGFGETQYF. Drawing the rest from reference TRBV7-2 and TRBJ2-5, the complete variable domain is GAGVSQSPSNKVTEKGKDVELRCDPISGHTALYWYRQSLGQGLEFLIYFQGNSAPDKSGLPSDRFSAERTGGSVSTLTIQRTQQEDSAVYLCASSLGFGETQYFGPGTRLLVL.

CDR3 loop: CASSLTAGNSNQPQHF. CDR3 bases: TGTGCCAGCAGCCTGACGGCAGGGAATAGCAATCAGCCCCAGCATTTT. V and J are TRBV5-5 and TRBJ1-5; D might be TRBD1 (5 bases). Between the trimmed V and J ends, which lost 4 bases and 0 bases, there was a span of 14 bases. CDR1 is SGHKS, CDR2 YYEKEE, per germline (reference sequence). This CDR3 region has 16 residues.

J is TRBJ1-1 and V is TRBV2; tentative D call: TRBD1 (6 bases). Per the germline V gene, CDR1 is SNHLY and CDR2 is FYNNEI. The CDR3 length is 15 residues. V lost 7 bases to trimming and J lost 1 base, with 16 bases between them. CDR3: CASTRVGTTNTEAFF. CDR3 sequence (DNA): TGTGCCAGCACCCGAGTAGGGACAACGAACACTGAAGCTTTCTTT.

The V and J genes are TRBV7-3 and TRBJ2-3; D gene uncertain. V lost 1 base, J lost 4 bases, and 9 bases lay in between. Germline-derived CDR1 and CDR2 are SGHTA and FQGTGA. The CDR3 totals 14 residues. CDR3 coding DNA: TGTGCCAGCAGCTTAAGGGTTAGCCCAGATACGCAGTATTTT. Translating it yields CASSLRVSPDTQYF.

The rearrangement joins TRBV3-1 (or the pseudogene TRBV3-2) to TRBJ1-1; D ambiguous. This CDR3 comprises 14 residues. Germline loops: CDR1 LGHDT, CDR2 YNNKEL (reference sequence). Trimming took 8 bases from V and 1 from J, leaving 14 bases between them. The CDR3 loop is CASATALQNTEAFF. CDR3 nucleotide sequence: TGTGCCAGCGCGACTGCTCTACAGAACACTGAAGCTTTCTTT.

This chain connects TRBV6-5 to TRBJ2-5; TRBD2 agrees at 7 bases. Looked up from germline, CDR1 is MNHEY and CDR2 is SVGAGI. V lost 6 bases and J lost 4; bases outside the gene matches: 8. The CDR3 length is 14 residues. The CDR3 DNA follows: TGTGCCAGCAGGCCGACTAGCTGGAGAGAGACCCAGTACTTC. Amino acids: CASRPTSWRETQYF.

The gene calls are TRBV2 and TRBJ2-4; no definite D call. The CDR3 contains 14 residues. Trimming removed 8 bases from V and 8 bases from J, with 19 bases in between. Germline loops: CDR1 SNHLY, CDR2 FYNNEI. The CDR3 region has the DNA TGTGCCAGCTCTGCAGTCGTAGTCGCAGACATTCAGTACTTC. Translation: CASSAVVVADIQYF.

This clone has just a few counts. The chain is built from TRBV3-1 (or the pseudogene TRBV3-2) and TRBJ1-4; TRBD1 is a possible D gene (5 bases). In germline, CDR1 is LGHDT, CDR2 YNNKEL (reference sequence). The V end was cut by 4 bases, the J end by 1 base, with 16 bases between. The CDR3 extends over 17 amino acids. The CDR3 coding sequence is TGTGCCAGCAGCCCCCTCCCAGGGCGTGGAACTAATGAAAAACTGTTTTTT. Protein sequence: CASSPLPGRGTNEKLFF.

J is TRBJ2-2 and V is TRBV6-2 or TRBV6-3; the D is unclear. CDR3 length: 15 amino acids. CDR1 MNHEY and CDR2 SVGEGT come from the germline V gene. V dropped 2 bases and J dropped 6 bases, with 13 bases sitting between them. CDR3 coding DNA: TGTGCCAGCAGTTACGCCCCGCAGCGTTCCGGGGAGCTGTTTTTT. Encoded protein: CASSYAPQRSGELFF.

This chain links TRBV2 with TRBJ1-1, with 8 positions matching TRBD1. The CDR3 consists of 14 residues. V shed 7 bases, J shed 3 bases, and the junction held 7 bases outside the gene matches. Germline V gene sequence: CDR1 SNHLY, CDR2 FYNNEI. CDR3 sequence (DNA): TGTGCCAGCACTGGACAGGGCACCCACACTGAAGCTTTCTTT. The encoded protein is CASTGQGTHTEAFF.

This chain joins TRBV5-1 and TRBJ2-3; 9 bases align to TRBD1. This CDR3 is 17 amino acids long. Trimming at V came to 0 bases and at J to 2 bases, leaving 7 bases not matched to a gene. Germline CDR1 and CDR2: SGHRS and YFSETQ. The CDR3: CASSLASDRGLTDTQYF. The CDR3 DNA sequence: TGCGCCAGCAGCTTGGCCTCGGACAGGGGTCTCACAGATACGCAGTATTTT.